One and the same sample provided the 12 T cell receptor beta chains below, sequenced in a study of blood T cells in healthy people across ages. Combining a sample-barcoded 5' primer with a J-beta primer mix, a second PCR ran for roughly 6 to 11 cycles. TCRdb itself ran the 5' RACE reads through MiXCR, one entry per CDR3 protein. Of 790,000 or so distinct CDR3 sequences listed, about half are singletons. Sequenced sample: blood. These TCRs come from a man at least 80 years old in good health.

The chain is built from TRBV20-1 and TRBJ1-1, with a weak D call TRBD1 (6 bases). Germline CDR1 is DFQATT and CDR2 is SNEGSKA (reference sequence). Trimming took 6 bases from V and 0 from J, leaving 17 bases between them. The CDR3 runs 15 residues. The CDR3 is CSAGGGTLMNTEAFF. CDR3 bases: TGCAGTGCCGGGGGCGGCACTCTAATGAACACTGAAGCTTTCTTT.

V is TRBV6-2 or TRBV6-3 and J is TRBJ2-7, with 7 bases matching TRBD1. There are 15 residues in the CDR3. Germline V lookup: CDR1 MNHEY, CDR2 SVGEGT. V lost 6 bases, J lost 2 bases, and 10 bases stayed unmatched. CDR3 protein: CASSSQGQDTYEQYF. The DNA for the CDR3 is TGTGCCAGCAGCAGCCAAGGACAGGACACCTACGAGCAGTACTTC.

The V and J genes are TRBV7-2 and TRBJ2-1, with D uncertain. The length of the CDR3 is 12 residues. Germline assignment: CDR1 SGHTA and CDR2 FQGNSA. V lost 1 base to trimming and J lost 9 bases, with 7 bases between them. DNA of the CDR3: TGTGCCAGCAGCTTAGTCAGGCCTGAGCAGTTCTTC. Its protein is CASSLVRPEQFF. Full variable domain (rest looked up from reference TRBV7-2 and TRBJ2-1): GAGVSQSPSNKVTEKGKDVELRCDPISGHTALYWYRQSLGQGLEFLIYFQGNSAPDKSGLPSDRFSAERTGGSVSTLTIQRTQQEDSAVYLCASSLVRPEQFFGPGTRLTVL.

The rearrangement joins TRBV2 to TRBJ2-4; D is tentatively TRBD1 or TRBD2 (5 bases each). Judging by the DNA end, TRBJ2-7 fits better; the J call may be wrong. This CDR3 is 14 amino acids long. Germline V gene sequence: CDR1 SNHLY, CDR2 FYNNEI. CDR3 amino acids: CASSVMDGAHEQYF. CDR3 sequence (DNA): TGTGCCAGCAGTGTTATGGACGGGGCTCACGAGCAGTACTTC.

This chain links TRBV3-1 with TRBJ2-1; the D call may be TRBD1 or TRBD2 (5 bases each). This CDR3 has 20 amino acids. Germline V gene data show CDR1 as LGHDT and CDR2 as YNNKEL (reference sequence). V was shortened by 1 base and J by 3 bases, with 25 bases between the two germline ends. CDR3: CASSQGPGALLAGLYNEQFF. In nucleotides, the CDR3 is TGTGCCAGCAGCCAAGGCCCTGGGGCCCTCTTGGCGGGTCTCTACAATGAGCAGTTCTTC.

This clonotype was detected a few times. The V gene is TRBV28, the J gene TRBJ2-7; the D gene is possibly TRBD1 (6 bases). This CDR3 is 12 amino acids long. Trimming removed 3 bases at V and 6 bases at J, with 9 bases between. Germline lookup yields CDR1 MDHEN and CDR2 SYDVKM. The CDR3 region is CASSFSGVEQYF. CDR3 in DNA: TGTGCCAGCAGTTTTTCAGGGGTCGAGCAGTACTTC.

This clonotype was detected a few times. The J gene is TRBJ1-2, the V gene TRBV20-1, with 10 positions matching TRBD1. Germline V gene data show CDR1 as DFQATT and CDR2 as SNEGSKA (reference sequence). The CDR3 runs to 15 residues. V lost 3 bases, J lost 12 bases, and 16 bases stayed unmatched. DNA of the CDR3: TGCAGTGCTAGGACAGGGGGCGGCCTCCGCCTCATCGACACCTTC. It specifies CSARTGGGLRLIDTF.

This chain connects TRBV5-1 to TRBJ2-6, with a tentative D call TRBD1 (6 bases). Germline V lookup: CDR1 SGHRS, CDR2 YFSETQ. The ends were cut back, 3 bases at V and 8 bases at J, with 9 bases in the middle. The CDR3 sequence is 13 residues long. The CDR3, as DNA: TGCGCCAGCAGCTACGACAGGTCCAACGTCCTGACTTTC. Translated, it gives CASSYDRSNVLTF.

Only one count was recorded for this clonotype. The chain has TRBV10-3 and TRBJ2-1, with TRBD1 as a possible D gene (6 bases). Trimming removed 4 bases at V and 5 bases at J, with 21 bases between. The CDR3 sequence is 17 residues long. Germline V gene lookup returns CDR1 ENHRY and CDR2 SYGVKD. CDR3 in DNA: TGTGCCATCAGTGGCAAGGGGGAGATCCGTTCGGACAATGAGCAGTTCTTC. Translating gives CAISGKGEIRSDNEQFF.

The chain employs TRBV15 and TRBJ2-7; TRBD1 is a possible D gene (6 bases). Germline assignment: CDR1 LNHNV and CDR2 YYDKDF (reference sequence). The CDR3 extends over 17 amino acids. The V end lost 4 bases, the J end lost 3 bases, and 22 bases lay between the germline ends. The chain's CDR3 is CATSKSGIGDISYEQYF. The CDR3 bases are TGTGCCACCAGCAAGAGTGGCATCGGGGACATAAGCTACGAGCAGTACTTC.

CDR3 nucleotides: TGTGCCAGCAGTTTCGAGGTTTCTGACTACGAGCAGTACTTC. It encodes CASSFEVSDYEQYF. The chain recombines TRBV27 with TRBJ2-7; no clear D gene. Trimming removed 3 bases at V and 3 bases at J, with 12 bases between. The CDR3 contains 14 residues. CDR1 and CDR2 (germline): MNHEY, SMNVEV (reference sequence).

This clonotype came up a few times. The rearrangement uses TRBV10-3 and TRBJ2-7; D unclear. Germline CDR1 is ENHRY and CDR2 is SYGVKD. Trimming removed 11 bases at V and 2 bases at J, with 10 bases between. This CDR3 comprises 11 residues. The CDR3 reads CAFGNPYEQYF. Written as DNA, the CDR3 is TGTGCCTTCGGAAATCCCTACGAGCAGTACTTC.